The rows below give T cell receptor beta chains drawn from one sample of a study of vaccination effects on CD4 cells after COVID-19. Only in-frame clones appear in the TCRdb table, and some are missing; sequencing was by immunoSEQ multiplex PCR. In the table there are about 24,000 clones, more than 70% of which are singletons. These receptors' antigens are unknown. The sample here was CD4+ T cells from PBMCs cultured with HCoV-NL63 spike peptides, taken before COVID-19 vaccination. These receptors were obtained from a human donor who received a COVID-19 vaccine. Both conserved end residues are trimmed from each CDR3. A D gene is named only where the DNA matches it firmly. Some rows mark clone size as missing; the rest say once, few, many or name a class of expanded clone.

clone_size	j_call	v_call	cdr3_length	d_call	cdr3_aa
-	TRBJ1-2	TRBV24-1	12	-	ATAGGDRNYGYT
-	TRBJ1-2	TRBV27	10	-	ASSFSGYGYT
-	TRBJ2-5	TRBV7-9	11	-	ASSLGIQETQY
once	TRBJ2-7	TRBV5-4	11	-	ASSPGSEPPQY
-	TRBJ1-5	TRBV12-3/TRBV12-4	11	-	ASRLRGDQPQH
-	TRBJ2-1	TRBV3-1/TRBV3-2	13	TRBD1	ASSVGQGAYNEQF
-	TRBJ2-1	TRBV9	14	TRBD1	ASSGGPGQLGNEQF
medium-sized	TRBJ2-7	TRBV5-1	12	TRBD1	ASSPGQETYEQY
-	TRBJ1-1	TRBV18	11	-	ASSRGAATEAF
-	TRBJ1-5	TRBV5-1	12	-	ASSLAGSNQPQH
-	TRBJ2-6	TRBV10-2	17	TRBD1	ASSESRQGASLGANVLT
-	TRBJ2-7	TRBV9	13	TRBD2	ASSVSAGEAYEQY
-	TRBJ2-5	TRBV9	14	TRBD1	ASSDTTGETGETQY
-	TRBJ1-4	TRBV15	12	-	ATSVGTSNEKLF
-	TRBJ1-1	TRBV11-2	13	TRBD1	ASSQTGNVVTEAF
-	TRBJ2-2	TRBV3-1/TRBV3-2	13	-	ASSQEMVNTGELF
few	TRBJ1-1	TRBV19	16	-	ASSIRAYKIGGNTEAF
once	TRBJ1-5	TRBV2	13	-	ASSLGETTNQPQH
once	TRBJ1-2	TRBV27	15	TRBD1	ASSFRQGGDENYGYT
few	TRBJ1-5	TRBV5-5	14	-	ASSLAGTLSNQPQH
-	TRBJ1-6	TRBV5-4	12	TRBD1	ASSLQGVGSPLH
once	TRBJ2-1	TRBV21-1	12	-	APFEQTSYNEQF
-	TRBJ2-3	TRBV6-5	13	TRBD2	ASTRLVAGTDTQY
-	TRBJ2-2	TRBV19	15	-	ASLQGIKNYSSGELF
-	TRBJ2-2	TRBV29-1	12	-	SGQEGASTGELF
-	TRBJ2-7	TRBV6-2/TRBV6-3	12	TRBD2	ASSYNTGGWEQY
once	TRBJ2-5	TRBV12-3/TRBV12-4	11	-	ASTKRALGSQY
-	TRBJ1-2	TRBV20-1	9	TRBD1	GETGRYGYT
-	TRBJ2-7	TRBV11-1	13	TRBD2	ASRGRAGGPHEQY
-	TRBJ1-1	TRBV5-1	13	TRBD1	ASSAGTGKNTEAF
once	TRBJ2-2	TRBV11-2	14	TRBD2	ASSLGPSGNTGELF
-	TRBJ1-1	TRBV12-3/TRBV12-4	9	-	ASSITREAF
-	TRBJ2-1	TRBV7-9	15	TRBD2	ASSSLGASGFHNEQF
-	TRBJ1-6	TRBV5-1	12	-	ASSLVEANSPLH
-	TRBJ2-1	TRBV5-6	10	TRBD2	ASSTGGGRLI
-	TRBJ2-7	TRBV7-9	12	-	ASSLGQGYYEQY
-	TRBJ2-1	TRBV5-1	13	TRBD2	ASSQAGARYNEQF
-	TRBJ2-5	TRBV5-4	15	TRBD2	ASSPGTSGRVKETQY
few	TRBJ1-5	TRBV2	12	-	ASRIWAGNQPQH
-	TRBJ1-6	TRBV21-1	12	-	ASSTRHHNSPLH